The clone carrying this T cell receptor beta chain was recorded many times. Its target is not known. With molecular barcodes, quantitative 5'-RACE was used to make the TCR beta libraries. One entry per CDR3 protein results from TCRdb running MiXCR on the 5' RACE reads. The sample gives 130,000 or so distinct CDR3 sequences, roughly 7.3% of which show up once; 10% to 15% is in the top ten. Germline-derived CDR1 and CDR2 are DFQATT and SNEGSKA (reference sequence). This CDR3 is built from 13 residues. Trimming cost V 5 bases and J 3 bases; bases outside gene matches: 3. This sample stems from a study of CD8 T cells in ankylosing spondylitis. General study findings and limits: As reported, disease-linked clones showed significant enrichment in matched ankylosing spondylitis synovial fluid. Earlier reports found some motif variants in synovial fluid and blood in reactive arthritis.

The source is a male donor with ankylosing spondylitis or in good health (not recorded which). The sequencing input was blood, either unsorted or a sorted T cell fraction (not recorded which). J is TRBJ2-7 and V is TRBV20-1; 11 bases are shared with TRBD2. The CDR3 DNA reads as TGCAGTGCTTTGGGGACTAGCGGCTACGAGCAGTACTTC. It encodes CSALGTSGYEQYF.